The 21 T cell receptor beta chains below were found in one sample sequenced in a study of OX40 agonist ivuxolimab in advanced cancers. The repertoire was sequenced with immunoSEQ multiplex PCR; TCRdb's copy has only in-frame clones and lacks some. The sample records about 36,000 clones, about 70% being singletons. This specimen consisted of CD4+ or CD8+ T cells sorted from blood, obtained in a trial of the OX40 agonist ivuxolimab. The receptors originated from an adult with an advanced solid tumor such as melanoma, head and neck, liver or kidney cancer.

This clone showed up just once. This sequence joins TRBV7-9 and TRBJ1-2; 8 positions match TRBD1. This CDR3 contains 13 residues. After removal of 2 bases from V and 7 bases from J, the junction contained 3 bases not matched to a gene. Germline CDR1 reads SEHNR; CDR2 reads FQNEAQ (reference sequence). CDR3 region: CASSLRTGSGYTF. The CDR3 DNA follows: TGTGCCAGCAGCTTACGGACAGGGAGTGGCTACACCTTC.

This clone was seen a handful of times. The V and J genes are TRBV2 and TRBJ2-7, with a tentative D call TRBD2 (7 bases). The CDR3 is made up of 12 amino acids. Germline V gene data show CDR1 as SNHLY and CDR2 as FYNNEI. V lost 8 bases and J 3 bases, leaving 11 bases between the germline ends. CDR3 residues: CASGGGHYEQYV. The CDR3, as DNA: TGTGCCAGCGGGGGGGGCCACTACGAGCAGTACGTC.

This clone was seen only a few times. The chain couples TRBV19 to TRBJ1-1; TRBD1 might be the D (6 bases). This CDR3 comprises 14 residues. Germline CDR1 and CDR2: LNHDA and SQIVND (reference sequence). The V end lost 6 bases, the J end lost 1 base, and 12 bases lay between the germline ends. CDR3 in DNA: TGTGCCAGTAGCACAATAGGGGGGAACACTGAAGCTTTCTTT. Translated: CASSTIGGNTEAFF.

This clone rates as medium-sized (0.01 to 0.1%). The CDR3 region is CSVDQGNTGELFF. CDR3 in DNA: TGCAGCGTTGATCAGGGGAACACCGGGGAGCTGTTTTTT. The genes are TRBV29-1 and TRBJ2-2; possibly TRBD1 for D (5 bases). From germline, CDR1 is SQVTM and CDR2 ANQGSEA. Trimming removed 3 bases at V and 1 base at J, with 6 bases between. The CDR3 covers 13 residues.

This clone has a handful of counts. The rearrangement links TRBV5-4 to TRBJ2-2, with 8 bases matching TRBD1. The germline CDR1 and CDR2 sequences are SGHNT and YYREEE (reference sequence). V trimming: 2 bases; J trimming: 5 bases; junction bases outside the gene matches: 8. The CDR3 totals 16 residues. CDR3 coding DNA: TGTGCCAGCAGCTTCATAGGACAGGGTAATACCGGGGAGCTGTTTTTT. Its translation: CASSFIGQGNTGELFF. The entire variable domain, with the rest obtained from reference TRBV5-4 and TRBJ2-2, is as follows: ETGVTQSPTHLIKTRGQQVTLRCSSQSGHNTVSWYQQALGQGPQFIFQYYREEENGRGNFPPRFSGLQFPNYSSELNVNALELDDSALYLCASSFIGQGNTGELFFGEGSRLTVL.

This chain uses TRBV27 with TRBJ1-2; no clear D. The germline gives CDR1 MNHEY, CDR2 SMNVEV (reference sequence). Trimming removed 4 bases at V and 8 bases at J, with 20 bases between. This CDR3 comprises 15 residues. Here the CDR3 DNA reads TGTGCCAGCAGTTCATCCCGGGCTGACCTGTGGGGCTACACCTTC. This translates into CASSSSRADLWGYTF.

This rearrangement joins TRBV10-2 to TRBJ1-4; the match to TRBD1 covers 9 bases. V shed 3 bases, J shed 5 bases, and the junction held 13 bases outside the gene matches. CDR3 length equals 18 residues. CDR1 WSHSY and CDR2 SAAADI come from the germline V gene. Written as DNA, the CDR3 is TGCGCCAGCAGTGATGAGGGACAGGGCCCCAGGGCGAATGAAAAACTGTTTTTT. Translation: CASSDEGQGPRANEKLFF.

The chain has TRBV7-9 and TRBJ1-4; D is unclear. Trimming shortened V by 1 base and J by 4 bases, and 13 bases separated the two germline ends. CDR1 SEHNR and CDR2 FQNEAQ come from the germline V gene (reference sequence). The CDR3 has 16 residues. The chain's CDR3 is CASSLGRSGINEKLFF. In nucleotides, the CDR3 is TGTGCCAGCAGCTTAGGCCGGTCGGGTATTAATGAAAAACTGTTTTTT.

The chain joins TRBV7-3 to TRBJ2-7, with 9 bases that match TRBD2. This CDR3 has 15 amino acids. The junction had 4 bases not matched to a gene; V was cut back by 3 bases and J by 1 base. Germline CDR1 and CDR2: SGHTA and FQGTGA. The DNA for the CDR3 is TGTGCCAGCAGCTTTGGCGGGGGGGCATCCTACGAGCAGTACTTC. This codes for CASSFGGGASYEQYF.

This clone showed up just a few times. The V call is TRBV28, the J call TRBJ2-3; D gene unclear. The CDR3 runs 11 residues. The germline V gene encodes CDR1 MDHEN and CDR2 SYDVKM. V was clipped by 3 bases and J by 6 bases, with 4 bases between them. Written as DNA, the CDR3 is TGTGCCAGCAGTTTTCGTGATACGCAGTATTTT. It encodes CASSFRDTQYF.

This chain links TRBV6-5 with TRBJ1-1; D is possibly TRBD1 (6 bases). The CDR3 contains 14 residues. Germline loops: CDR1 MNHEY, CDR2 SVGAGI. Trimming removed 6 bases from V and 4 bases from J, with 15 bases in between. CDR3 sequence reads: CASRPQGLVTEAFF. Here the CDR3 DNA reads TGTGCCAGCAGGCCACAGGGTTTGGTCACTGAAGCTTTCTTT.

CDR3 DNA sequence: TGTGCCAGCAGTTTGTCTAATTCAGGGGGGAATGGCTACACCTTC. Its translation is CASSLSNSGGNGYTF. This chain links TRBV6-5 with TRBJ1-2; 7 bases align to TRBD1. The germline gives CDR1 MNHEY, CDR2 SVGAGI. J lost 6 bases, V lost 4 bases, and 11 bases had no gene match. The CDR3 is made up of 15 amino acids.

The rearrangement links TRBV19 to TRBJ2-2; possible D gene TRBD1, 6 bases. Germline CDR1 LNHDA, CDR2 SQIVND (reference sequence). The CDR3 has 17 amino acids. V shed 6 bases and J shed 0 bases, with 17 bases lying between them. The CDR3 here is CASSPRGWSANTGELFF. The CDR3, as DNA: TGTGCCAGTAGCCCCAGGGGTTGGAGCGCGAACACCGGGGAGCTGTTTTTT.

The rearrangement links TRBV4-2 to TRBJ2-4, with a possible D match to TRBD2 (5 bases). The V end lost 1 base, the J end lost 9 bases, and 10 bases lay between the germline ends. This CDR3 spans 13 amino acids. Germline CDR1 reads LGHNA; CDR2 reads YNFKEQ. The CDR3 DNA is TGTGCCAGCAGCCAAGCGGGGATGGGCATTCAGTACTTC. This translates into CASSQAGMGIQYF.

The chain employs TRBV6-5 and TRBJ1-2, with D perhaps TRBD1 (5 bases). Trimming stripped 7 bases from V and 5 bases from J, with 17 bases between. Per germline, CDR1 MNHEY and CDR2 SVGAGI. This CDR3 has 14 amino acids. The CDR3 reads CASIPTVGWYGYTF. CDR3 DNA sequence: TGTGCCAGCATTCCGACAGTGGGGTGGTATGGCTACACCTTC.

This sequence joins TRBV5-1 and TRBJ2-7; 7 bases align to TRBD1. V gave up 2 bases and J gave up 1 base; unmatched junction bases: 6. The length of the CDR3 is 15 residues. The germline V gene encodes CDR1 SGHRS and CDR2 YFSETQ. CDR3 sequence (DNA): TGCGCCAGCAGCTTATTCCCGGGACAGTCCTACGAGCAGTACTTC. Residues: CASSLFPGQSYEQYF.

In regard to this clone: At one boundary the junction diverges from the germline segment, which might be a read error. For the CDR3, the DNA is TGTGCCTCAGAGGGGGCAGGGTGGCTCTTT. This encodes CASEGAGWLF. This chain uses TRBV30 with TRBJ1-6; 7 nucleotides line up with TRBD1. The CDR3 covers 10 residues. The germline CDR1 and CDR2 sequences are GTSNPN and SVGIG (reference sequence).

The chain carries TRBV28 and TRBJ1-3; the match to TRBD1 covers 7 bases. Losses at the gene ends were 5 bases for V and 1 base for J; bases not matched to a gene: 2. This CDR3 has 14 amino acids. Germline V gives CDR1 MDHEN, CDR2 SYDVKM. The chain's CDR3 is CASSTTGSGNTIYF. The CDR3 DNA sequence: TGTGCCAGCAGTACGACAGGGTCTGGAAACACCATATATTTT.

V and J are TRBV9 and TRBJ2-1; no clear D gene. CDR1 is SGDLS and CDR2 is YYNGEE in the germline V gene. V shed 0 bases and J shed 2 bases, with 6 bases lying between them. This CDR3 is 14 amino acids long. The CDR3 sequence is CASSVGDTYNEQFF. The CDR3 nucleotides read TGTGCCAGCAGCGTAGGAGATACCTACAATGAGCAGTTCTTC.

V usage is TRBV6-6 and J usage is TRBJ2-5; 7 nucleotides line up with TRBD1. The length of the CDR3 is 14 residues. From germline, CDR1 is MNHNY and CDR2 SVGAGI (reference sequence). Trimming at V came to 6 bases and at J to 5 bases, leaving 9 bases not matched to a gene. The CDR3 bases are TGTGCCAGCAGGGATATACAGGGGTGGGAGACCCAGTACTTC. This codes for CASRDIQGWETQYF.

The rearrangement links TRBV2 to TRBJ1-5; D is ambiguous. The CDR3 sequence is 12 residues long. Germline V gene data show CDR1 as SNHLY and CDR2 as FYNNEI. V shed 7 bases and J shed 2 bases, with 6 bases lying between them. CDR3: CASKRGNQPQHF. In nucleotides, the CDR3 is TGTGCCAGCAAGCGGGGCAATCAGCCCCAGCATTTT. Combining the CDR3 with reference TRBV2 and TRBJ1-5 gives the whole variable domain EPEVTQTPSHQVTQMGQEVILRCVPISNHLYFYWYRQILGQKVEFLVSFYNNEISEKSEIFDDQFSVERPDGSNFTLKIRSTKLEDSAMYFCASKRGNQPQHFGDGTRLSIL.